A few counts support the clone carrying this T cell receptor (beta chain). Its antigen is not known. TCRdb ran MiXCR on the RACE reads and lists one entry per CDR3 protein. The sample lists 50,000 to 75,000 distinct CDR3 sequences, roughly 9.6% occurring once. This sample's time point: patch test 3, about 24 weeks after DPC sensitization. Treatment: therapeutic diphenylcyclopropenone sensitization with weekly scalp DPC. CDR3 size: 13 residues. The ends were cut back, 4 bases at V and 6 bases at J, with 12 bases in the middle. Germline CDR1 SQVTM, CDR2 ANQGSEA. The entry originates in a study of human T cells and chemical hapten exposure. General observations from the study: There were significantly more large CDR3 similarity clusters among expanded TCRs than among controls.

The chain recombines TRBV29-1 with TRBJ2-2, with D maybe TRBD2 (5 bases). Sequenced here: whole blood, sampled in connection with sensitization to the hapten diphenylcyclopropenone (DPC). The receptor was isolated from a woman aged 25 to 39 with alopecia areata. Some clones in this sample may be carry-over from other donors' samples. The CDR3 is CSVVVLGAGELFF. CDR3 nucleotide sequence: TGCAGCGTTGTGGTCCTCGGGGCCGGGGAGCTGTTTTTT.